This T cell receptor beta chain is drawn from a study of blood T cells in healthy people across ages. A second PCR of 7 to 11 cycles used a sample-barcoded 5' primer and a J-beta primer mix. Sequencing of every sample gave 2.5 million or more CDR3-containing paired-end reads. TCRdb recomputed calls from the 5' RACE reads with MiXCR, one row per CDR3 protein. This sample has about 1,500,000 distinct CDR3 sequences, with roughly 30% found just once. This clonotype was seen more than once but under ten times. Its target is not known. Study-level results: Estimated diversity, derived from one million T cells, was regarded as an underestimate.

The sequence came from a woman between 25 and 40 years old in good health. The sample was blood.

The DNA for the CDR3 is TGTGCCAGCAGTGAAAGGGGGAGGACTAGCGGGAGACGGAGGAATGAGCAGTTCTTC. Residues: CASSERGRTSGRRRNEQFF. The rearrangement links TRBV2 to TRBJ2-1; 13 bases map to TRBD2. The CDR3 is 19 amino acids. With 2 bases clipped from V and 7 bases from J, the junction kept 14 bases outside the gene matches. Looked up from germline, CDR1 is SNHLY and CDR2 is FYNNEI.